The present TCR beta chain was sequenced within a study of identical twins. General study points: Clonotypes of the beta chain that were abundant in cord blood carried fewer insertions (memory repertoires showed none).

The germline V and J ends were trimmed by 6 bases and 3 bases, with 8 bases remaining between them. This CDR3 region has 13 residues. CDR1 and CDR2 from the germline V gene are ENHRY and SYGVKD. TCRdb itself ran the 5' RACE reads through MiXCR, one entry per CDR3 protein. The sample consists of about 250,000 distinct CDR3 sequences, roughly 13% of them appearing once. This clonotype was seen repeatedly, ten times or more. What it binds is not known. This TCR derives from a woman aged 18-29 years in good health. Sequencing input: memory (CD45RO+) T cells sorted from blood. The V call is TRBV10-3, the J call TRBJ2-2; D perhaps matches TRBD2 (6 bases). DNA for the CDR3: TGTGCCATCAGGGGACTTGACACCGGGGAGCTGTTTTTT. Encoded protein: CAIRGLDTGELFF.